What follows is one T cell receptor (beta chain) and its context. This record comes from a study of blood T cell repertoires in COVID-19. Study background: Sample material is recorded as cDNA or gDNA derived from T cells, B-cell-depleted T cells, or PBMCs.

The data were produced by immunoSEQ multiplex PCR, yet TCRdb's version contains in-frame clones alone and is incomplete. The sample includes about 100,000 clones, approximately 86% seen only once; the top ten take 13%. Trimming stripped 6 bases from V and 5 bases from J, with 7 bases between. This CDR3 is built from 11 residues. Sequenced input: peripheral blood. This clonotype was sampled from a man aged 45-65 years with active or convalescent COVID-19. This rearrangement joins TRBV12-3 or TRBV12-4 to TRBJ1-2; D remains ambiguous. The CDR3 coding sequence is TGTGCCAGCAGCCCCGGGTATGGCTACACCTTC. This codes for CASSPGYGYTF.